The 31 T cell receptor beta chains presented below share a single source sample, sequenced in a study of CD8 T cells in ankylosing spondylitis. The antigens for these receptors are not known. Findings and caveats of the study: There was a TCR beta motif, made of 7 to 9 highly homologous variants, that appeared characteristic of ankylosing spondylitis blood.

Each CDR3 protein gets one entry after TCRdb re-called the 5' RACE reads with MiXCR. The profile shows almost 400,000 distinct CDR3 sequences, 20% to 25% of them singletons. What was sequenced was blood, either unsorted or a sorted T cell fraction (not recorded which). The receptors derive from a male donor with ankylosing spondylitis.

This clonotype was seen a handful of times. The genes are TRBV29-1 and TRBJ1-5; the match to TRBD1 covers 10 bases. Germline V lookup: CDR1 SQVTM, CDR2 ANQGSEA. This CDR3 region has 14 residues. V lost 3 bases, J lost 7 bases, and 6 bases stayed unmatched. The CDR3 nucleotides are TGCAGCGTTGAGGGACAGGGGATCGGCCAGCCCCAGCATTTT. Protein product: CSVEGQGIGQPQHF.

V is TRBV7-2 and J is TRBJ2-7; 9 nucleotides line up with TRBD2. Germline V gene data show CDR1 as SGHTA and CDR2 as FQGNSA. This CDR3 is built from 16 residues. J lost 2 bases, V lost 5 bases, and 10 bases had no gene match. The CDR3 region has the DNA TGTGCCAGCAGCCCCGGGGCTGCTAGCGGGACCTACGAGCAGTACTTC. Protein: CASSPGAASGTYEQYF. Full variable domain (missing parts from reference TRBV7-2 and TRBJ2-7): GAGVSQSPSNKVTEKGKDVELRCDPISGHTALYWYRQSLGQGLEFLIYFQGNSAPDKSGLPSDRFSAERTGGSVSTLTIQRTQQEDSAVYLCASSPGAASGTYEQYFGPGTRLTVT.

This clonotype has just a few counts. V is TRBV4-1 and J is TRBJ1-1; 7 positions match TRBD1. J lost 8 bases, V lost 1 base, and 13 bases had no gene match. The CDR3 consists of 16 residues. Germline V gene lookup returns CDR1 MGHRA and CDR2 YSYEKL. The CDR3 DNA follows: TGCGCCAGCAGCCAAGGGGGTAGGGGGCTCCCGAAAGAAGCTTTCTTT. The encoded protein is CASSQGGRGLPKEAFF.

The rearrangement joins TRBV13 to TRBJ2-2; tentatively, D is TRBD2 (6 bases). V dropped 3 bases and J dropped 6 bases, with 14 bases sitting between them. CDR1 and CDR2 (germline): PRHDT, FYEKMQ (reference sequence). The CDR3 is made up of 15 amino acids. As DNA, the CDR3 is TGTGCCAGCAGCTTTCGCACCCGCGGGGCCGGGGAGCTGTTTTTT. Amino acid sequence: CASSFRTRGAGELFF.

The V and J genes are TRBV4-1 and TRBJ2-1, with D unresolved. This CDR3 has 16 amino acids. Germline values: CDR1 MGHRA, CDR2 YSYEKL. Trimming cost V 4 bases and J 6 bases, with 19 bases left between them. CDR3 in amino acids: CASSRETSAGLNEQFF. The CDR3 coding sequence is TGCGCCAGCAGCCGAGAAACCAGCGCCGGGCTCAATGAGCAGTTCTTC.

This chain uses TRBV10-3 with TRBJ2-7, with D uncertain. The CDR3 extends over 14 amino acids. The V gene's germline CDR1 is ENHRY and CDR2 SYGVKD. V shed 0 bases and J shed 1 base, with 7 bases lying between them. The DNA of the CDR3 is TGTGCCATCAGTGAGTCAGGGATGTCCTACGAGCAGTACTTC. Translating it yields CAISESGMSYEQYF.

This rearrangement joins TRBV7-2 to TRBJ2-2, with D possibly being TRBD2 (5 bases). The germline V and J ends were trimmed by 3 bases and 5 bases, with 16 bases remaining between them. This CDR3 region has 16 residues. Germline CDR1 reads SGHTA; CDR2 reads FQGNSA. The CDR3 nucleotides are TGTGCCAGCAGCTTTCGGTCCGGGGTCAGAACCGGGGAGCTGTTTTTT. This sequence encodes CASSFRSGVRTGELFF.

The chain carries TRBV5-6 and TRBJ1-1, with D uncertain. Germline V gives CDR1 SGHDT, CDR2 YYEEEE. The CDR3 length is 11 residues. Trimming cost V 1 base and J 5 bases, with 3 bases left between them. The CDR3 DNA follows: TGTGCCAGCAGCTTGTGGACTGAAGCTTTCTTT. It codes for CASSLWTEAFF. Filled out from reference TRBV5-6 and TRBJ1-1, the complete variable domain reads DAGVTQSPTHLIKTRGQQVTLRCSPKSGHDTVSWYQQALGQGPQFIFQYYEEEERQRGNFPDRFSGHQFPNYSSELNVNALLLGDSALYLCASSLWTEAFFGQGTRLTVV.

V and J are TRBV29-1 and TRBJ1-2; D may be TRBD1 (5 bases). V lost 2 bases, J lost 5 bases, and 12 bases lay in between. The CDR3 totals 13 residues. Looked up from germline, CDR1 is SQVTM and CDR2 is ANQGSEA. The CDR3 coding sequence is TGCAGCGTTGAATTGTCAGGGTGGTATGGCTACACCTTC. Its protein product is CSVELSGWYGYTF.

The chain combines TRBV12-5 with TRBJ2-5; the match to TRBD2 covers 10 bases. Germline CDR1 LGHNT, CDR2 FRNRAP. CDR3 length: 16 residues. The V and J ends lost 5 bases and 5 bases, in that order; junction bases with no gene match: 11. CDR3 nucleotides: TGTGCTAGTGGTCGACCGGCTAGCGGGAGTGGGGAGACCCAGTACTTC. Residues: CASGRPASGSGETQYF.

DNA for the CDR3: TGTGCCAGCAGCTTAGTGGCGGGCGACGAGCAGTACTTC. Encoded protein: CASSLVAGDEQYF. The J gene is TRBJ2-7, the V gene TRBV7-2, with D possibly being TRBD2 (5 bases). This CDR3 contains 13 residues. V lost 1 base to trimming and J lost 5 bases, with 9 bases between them. Germline CDR1 and CDR2: SGHTA and FQGNSA.

This clonotype showed up many times. The gene calls are TRBV29-1 and TRBJ2-7; the D gene is possibly TRBD2 (6 bases). The germline gives CDR1 SQVTM, CDR2 ANQGSEA. The V and J ends lost 6 bases and 7 bases respectively, with 16 bases between them. The length of the CDR3 is 12 residues. The CDR3 spells CSVDGTLGEQYF. CDR3 bases: TGCAGCGTCGACGGGACTTTGGGAGAGCAGTACTTC.

This clonotype turned up a few times. The CDR3 loop reads CSASSREGIREQFF. CDR3 sequence (DNA): TGCAGTGCTAGTTCGCGGGAGGGCATTCGAGAGCAGTTCTTC. The chain has TRBV20-1 and TRBJ2-1; 9 bases are shared with TRBD2. CDR1 and CDR2 (germline): DFQATT, SNEGSKA (reference sequence). CDR3 length: 14 amino acids. V lost 3 bases to trimming and J lost 10 bases; unmatched junction nucleotides: 10.

The V call is TRBV4-1, the J call TRBJ2-1; D is ambiguous. CDR3 length: 15 residues. Looked up from germline, CDR1 is MGHRA and CDR2 is YSYEKL. The V end was cut by 0 bases, the J end by 5 bases, with 11 bases between. CDR3 amino acids: CASSQESRAHNEQFF. In DNA, the CDR3 is TGCGCCAGCAGCCAAGAGTCTAGGGCGCACAATGAGCAGTTCTTC.

The chain carries TRBV29-1 and TRBJ1-1; 7 positions agree with TRBD1. V gave up 6 bases and J gave up 6 bases; unmatched junction bases: 4. The CDR3 is made up of 11 amino acids. Germline CDR1 reads SQVTM; CDR2 reads ANQGSEA. This CDR3 is CSVPDRPEAFF. In DNA form, the CDR3 reads TGCAGCGTCCCGGACAGGCCTGAAGCTTTCTTT.

The sample holds a few counts of this clonotype. The chain links TRBV12-3 or TRBV12-4 to TRBJ2-1; D remains ambiguous. V lost 3 bases, J lost 7 bases, and 10 bases lay in between. This CDR3 spans 13 amino acids. CDR3 nucleotides: TGTGCCAGCAGTTTGAGTAGGTCTAATGAGCAGTTCTTC. Translation gives CASSLSRSNEQFF.

This chain uses TRBV9 with TRBJ2-2; 11 nucleotides line up with TRBD1. J was trimmed by 5 bases and V by 3 bases; bases with no gene match: 3. The CDR3 spans 15 residues. The germline V gene encodes CDR1 SGDLS and CDR2 YYNGEE. The CDR3 DNA is TGTGCCAGCAGCGCCGGGACAGGGGGGACCGGGGAGCTGTTTTTT. This sequence encodes CASSAGTGGTGELFF. Complete variable domain (other parts from reference TRBV9 and TRBJ2-2): DSGVTQTPKHLITATGQRVTLRCSPRSGDLSVYWYQQSLDQGLQFLIQYYNGEERAKGNILERFSAQQFPDLHSELNLSSLELGDSALYFCASSAGTGGTGELFFGEGSRLTVL.

V gene TRBV5-1 combines with J gene TRBJ2-3; D gene uncertain. V dropped 6 bases and J dropped 0 bases, with 11 bases sitting between them. In germline, CDR1 is SGHRS, CDR2 YFSETQ. This CDR3 is built from 14 residues. CDR3 DNA sequence: TGCGCCAGCAAGAGGTACACTAGCACAGATACGCAGTATTTT. Translated: CASKRYTSTDTQYF.

V is TRBV9 and J is TRBJ1-2, with D possibly being TRBD1 (5 bases). The CDR3 is made up of 13 amino acids. V was cut by 2 bases and J by 4 bases, with 9 bases left in between. Looked up from germline, CDR1 is SGDLS and CDR2 is YYNGEE. The CDR3 DNA is TGTGCCAGCAGCGTTCAAGGGGCCTATGGCTACACCTTC. Amino acids: CASSVQGAYGYTF.

The genes are TRBV5-1 and TRBJ2-3; TRBD2 agrees at 10 bases. This CDR3 is 16 amino acids long. The ends lost 0 bases at V and 4 bases at J; junction bases unmatched: 5. Germline V CDR1 and CDR2: SGHRS, YFSETQ. The CDR3 loop reads CASSLEGLAGADTQYF. The CDR3 DNA reads TGCGCCAGCAGCTTGGAAGGGCTAGCGGGAGCAGATACGCAGTATTTT.

This clonotype was seen a handful of times. The chain uses TRBV10-3 and TRBJ2-1, with D possibly called TRBD1 or TRBD2 (5 bases each). V shed 0 bases and J shed 6 bases, with 15 bases lying between them. The germline V gene encodes CDR1 ENHRY and CDR2 SYGVKD. The CDR3 extends over 16 amino acids. The CDR3 loop reads CAISESAGTGANEQFF. CDR3 bases: TGTGCCATCAGTGAGTCGGCAGGGACCGGCGCCAATGAGCAGTTCTTC.

The chain carries TRBV7-3 and TRBJ2-3, with D perhaps TRBD2 (5 bases). Looked up from germline, CDR1 is SGHTA and CDR2 is FQGTGA. The V and J ends lost 5 bases and 1 base respectively, with 10 bases between them. This CDR3 spans 14 amino acids. DNA for the CDR3: TGTGCCAGCAGCGACTATGGTGGCACAGATACGCAGTATTTT. Amino acid sequence: CASSDYGGTDTQYF.

This clonotype appeared a few times. The V call is TRBV6-5, the J call TRBJ2-1; the D gene is possibly TRBD1 (6 bases). The CDR3 consists of 19 residues. Deletions cut 2 bases from V and 1 base from J, with 21 bases between. Germline loops: CDR1 MNHEY, CDR2 SVGAGI. The CDR3 region has the DNA TGTGCCAGCAGTTACCTCGGACGTCAGGGGATTGGATCCTACAATGAGCAGTTCTTC. Translated: CASSYLGRQGIGSYNEQFF.

This clonotype was observed a few times. This chain uses TRBV7-2 with TRBJ2-2; 7 bases are a match to TRBD1. Germline loops: CDR1 SGHTA, CDR2 FQGNSA. J gave up 4 bases and V 5 bases, and 4 bases lay outside the gene matches. This CDR3 has 14 amino acids. CDR3 loop: CASSVGQPTGELFF. The CDR3 bases are TGTGCCAGCAGCGTGGGACAGCCCACCGGGGAGCTGTTTTTT.

The chain recombines TRBV28 with TRBJ2-7; D gene uncertain. The CDR3 extends over 13 amino acids. V was trimmed by 8 bases and J by 1 base, leaving 12 bases between them. Germline loops: CDR1 MDHEN, CDR2 SYDVKM. The CDR3 DNA is TGTGCCAGCGTTGGTCCGGCGTCCTACGAGCAGTACTTC. Translated: CASVGPASYEQYF.

CDR3 sequence (DNA): TGTGCCACCAGCCCCCGAGGGAGAGATACGCAGTATTTT. It encodes CATSPRGRDTQYF. The chain uses TRBV24-1 and TRBJ2-3; possible D gene TRBD2, 5 bases. The CDR3 runs 13 residues. V gave up 7 bases and J gave up 5 bases, with 12 bases separating them. Germline CDR1 reads KGHDR; CDR2 reads SFDVKD.

This clonotype was seen at least ten times. One end of the junction does not line up with germline, which may come from a read error. The genes are TRBV5-1 and TRBJ2-3; D remains unclear. The CDR3 contains 12 residues. The germline CDR1 and CDR2 sequences are SGHRS and YFSETQ. CDR3 nucleotide sequence: TGTGCCAGCAGTGTGAGCACAGATACGCAGTATTTT. It codes for CASSVSTDTQYF.

This clonotype was detected only a few times. The chain has TRBV7-9 and TRBJ1-1, with D unresolved. The germline V gene encodes CDR1 SEHNR and CDR2 FQNEAQ (reference sequence). The ends were cut back, 8 bases at V and 8 bases at J, with 9 bases in the middle. The CDR3 consists of 10 residues. The CDR3 DNA is TGTGCCAGCGCCGGGATAGAAGCTTTCTTT. It specifies CASAGIEAFF.

In this sample, this clonotype turned up a few times. The V gene is TRBV9, the J gene TRBJ2-7, with D possibly matching TRBD2 (6 bases). The length of the CDR3 is 14 residues. Germline values: CDR1 SGDLS, CDR2 YYNGEE. Between the trimmed V and J ends, which lost 4 bases and 3 bases, there was a span of 14 bases. DNA of the CDR3: TGTGCCAGCAGCTTCCGGGACTGGAACTACGAGCAGTACTTC. Its translation: CASSFRDWNYEQYF.

This clonotype was observed a few times. For the CDR3, the DNA is TGCGCCAGCAGTGAGTCGGGGTCCTACGAGCAGTACTTC. This sequence encodes CASSESGSYEQYF. The chain joins TRBV10-1 to TRBJ2-7; D not resolved. This CDR3 spans 13 amino acids. The germline V and J ends were trimmed by 0 bases and 1 base, with 4 bases remaining between them. Germline CDR1 WNHNN, CDR2 SYGVQD (reference sequence).

The chain couples TRBV7-8 to TRBJ1-4; D may be TRBD1 (5 bases). The germline gives CDR1 SGHVS, CDR2 FQNEAQ. The CDR3 is 16 residues long. Trimming took off 2 bases at V and 7 bases at J, with 17 bases between the two ends. The CDR3 DNA is TGTGCCAGCAGCTTATTCGGGGGGGGGTTTGGTGAAAAACTGTTTTTT. As protein: CASSLFGGGFGEKLFF.